This T cell receptor (beta chain) is drawn from a study of blood T cells in healthy people across ages. The authors ran a second PCR of about 6 to 12 cycles using a sample-barcoded 5' primer and a J-beta primer mix. All samples gave at least 2.5 million CDR3-containing paired-end reads. TCRdb reanalysed the 5' RACE reads using MiXCR and keeps one entry per CDR3 protein. The top ten clones hold 22% of a sample with roughly 800,000 distinct CDR3 sequences, roughly 60% of them seen once. Study-wide findings and caveats: The recorded TCR beta diversity per million T cells decreased in a roughly linear manner with age.

Investigators took 8 to 10 milliliters of peripheral blood from every donor. Samples each yielded at least 5 micrograms of total RNA. A note on this clonotype: Its antigen is undetermined.

The CDR3 length is 11 residues. Germline V lookup: CDR1 DFQATT, CDR2 SNEGSKA (reference sequence). Sequencing used blood. This receptor was taken from a man aged 25-45 years in good health. The rearrangement links TRBV20-1 to TRBJ1-2, with D uncertain. The CDR3 DNA sequence: TGCAGCGCTGACCGGGGAGAGGGCTACACCTTC. It codes for CSADRGEGYTF.